This TCR beta chain emerged from a study of blood T cell repertoires in COVID-19. Germline CDR1 and CDR2: MNHEY and SMNVEV (reference sequence). The CDR3 spans 13 residues. The V and J ends lost 7 bases and 6 bases respectively, with 13 bases between them. Data came from immunoSEQ multiplex PCR; TCRdb stores just in-frame clones and leaves some out. The data hold 300,000 to 400,000 clones, with 85% to 90% observed a single time. This clone was observed once. The sequenced material came from peripheral blood. The V and J genes are TRBV27 and TRBJ1-5; D is possibly TRBD1 (6 bases). This receptor was obtained from a human donor in a cohort sampled during active COVID-19. The CDR3 here is CASTVRGGQPQHF. The CDR3 region has the DNA TGTGCCAGCACCGTAAGGGGGGGTCAGCCCCAGCATTTT.